This TCR beta chain originates from a study of blood T cell repertoires in COVID-19. Study background: From the United States, Italy and Spain came samples of acute and convalescent COVID-19. T cells, B-cell-depleted T cells, or PBMCs provided the cDNA or gDNA that served as material.

The trim removed 1 base at V and 2 bases at J, leaving 4 bases unmatched. This CDR3 region has 15 residues. CDR1 and CDR2 (germline): SGHTA, FQGTGA. In the original analysis: Amplification from reference gene primers served as the basis for estimated nucleated cell counts. The protocol was immunoSEQ multiplex PCR, while the TCRdb copy is restricted to in-frame clones and leaves out a portion. From that table come the V and J calls and clone size; the DNA was used to work out D and trimming. This table has 75,000 to 100,000 clones, 83% appearing once. This clone was seen more than once but under ten times.

The sample comprised peripheral blood. The clonotype comes from an elderly woman with acute or convalescent COVID-19. The chain employs TRBV7-3 and TRBJ2-5; 7 nucleotides align to TRBD2. The CDR3: CASSLNGGGQETQYF. In DNA, the CDR3 is TGTGCCAGCAGCTTAAATGGCGGGGGACAAGAGACCCAGTACTTC.